The 14 T cell receptor beta chains given below trace back to one sample, sequenced in a study of technical replicates of blood from a few donors. Assay: immunoSEQ multiplex PCR; the TCRdb copy retains only in-frame clones and omits some. The repertoire holds 65,000 to 80,000 clones, 96% seen once, with under 0.35% in the top ten. Sequencing was carried out using T cells isolated from PBMCs. The receptor source for this set is a human donor in good health.

V gene TRBV9 combines with J gene TRBJ2-3; D unclear. This CDR3 region has 14 residues. Germline V lookup: CDR1 SGDLS, CDR2 YYNGEE. V shed 2 bases and J shed 6 bases, with 13 bases lying between them. CDR3 in amino acids: CASSVFVTGDTQYF. As DNA, the CDR3 is TGTGCCAGCAGCGTCTTCGTGACTGGGGATACGCAGTATTTT.

The CDR3 region is CASSYSIAGVGEQYF. DNA of the CDR3: TGTGCCAGCAGTTACTCGATAGCGGGAGTCGGTGAGCAGTACTTC. This rearrangement joins TRBV6-5 to TRBJ2-7; 9 nucleotides match TRBD2. CDR3 size: 15 residues. CDR1 is MNHEY, CDR2 SVGAGI, per germline. The ends lost 0 bases at V and 7 bases at J; junction bases unmatched: 7.

The V and J genes are TRBV18 and TRBJ2-5; 8 nucleotides align to TRBD2. Per the germline V gene, CDR1 is KGHSH and CDR2 is LQKENI. This CDR3 has 11 amino acids. The CDR3: CSGTRQETQYF. CDR3 nucleotides: TGTAGTGGGACTAGACAAGAGACCCAGTACTTC.

Only one count was recorded for this clone. This sequence joins TRBV7-2 and TRBJ2-7; TRBD2 aligns across 7 bases. Per the germline V gene, CDR1 is SGHTA and CDR2 is FQGNSA. CDR3 length: 14 amino acids. J lost 4 bases, V lost 4 bases, and 7 bases had no gene match. As DNA, the CDR3 is TGTGCCAGCAGCTCGTTAGGAGCGGGGTACGAGCAGTACTTC. Translating gives CASSSLGAGYEQYF.

This clone is a singleton in its sample. V and J are TRBV19 and TRBJ1-5; D uncertain. The CDR3 is 15 residues long. The V end lost 1 base, the J end lost 2 bases, and 9 bases lay between the germline ends. From germline, CDR1 is LNHDA and CDR2 SQIVND (reference sequence). CDR3 residues: CASSIVPLGNQPQHF. CDR3 coding DNA: TGTGCCAGTAGTATAGTTCCCCTCGGCAATCAGCCCCAGCATTTT.

This rearrangement joins TRBV7-8 to TRBJ1-1; D ambiguous. The CDR3 totals 16 residues. Germline V CDR1 and CDR2: SGHVS, FQNEAQ. V was trimmed by 1 base and J by 0 bases, leaving 12 bases between them. DNA of the CDR3: TGTGCCAGCAGCTTAGTCCCCTCAGAAGTGAACACTGAAGCTTTCTTT. Translating it yields CASSLVPSEVNTEAFF.

This clone was counted once. V usage is TRBV18 and J usage is TRBJ1-1; TRBD1 is a possible D gene (6 bases). This CDR3 comprises 15 residues. Trimming pared 3 bases from V and 3 bases from J, leaving 14 bases between. From germline, CDR1 is KGHSH and CDR2 LQKENI. The CDR3 region has the DNA TGTGCCAGCTCACCCGAAGGGGGGGAACACACTGAAGCTTTCTTT. Protein: CASSPEGGEHTEAFF. The full variable domain, completed using reference TRBV18 and TRBJ1-1, is NAGVMQNPRHLVRRRGQEARLRCSPMKGHSHVYWYRQLPEEGLKFMVYLQKENIIDESGMPKERFSAEFPKEGPSILRIQQVVRGDSAAYFCASSPEGGEHTEAFFGQGTRLTVV.

This clone has just one count. V gene TRBV2 combines with J gene TRBJ1-1; D remains ambiguous. The germline V gene encodes CDR1 SNHLY and CDR2 FYNNEI. V lost 4 bases, J lost 0 bases, and 12 bases lay in between. The CDR3 has 15 residues. The CDR3 spells CASSAVTGLNTEAFF. The CDR3, as DNA: TGTGCCAGCAGTGCCGTTACGGGGTTGAACACTGAAGCTTTCTTT. Looking up the rest from reference TRBV2 and TRBJ1-1 gives the full variable domain: EPEVTQTPSHQVTQMGQEVILRCVPISNHLYFYWYRQILGQKVEFLVSFYNNEISEKSEIFDDQFSVERPDGSNFTLKIRSTKLEDSAMYFCASSAVTGLNTEAFFGQGTRLTVV.

The chain joins TRBV6-6 to TRBJ1-1, with a weak D call TRBD1 (5 bases). Per germline, CDR1 MNHNY and CDR2 SVGAGI (reference sequence). V was pared by 0 bases and J by 3 bases, with 8 bases between. This CDR3 comprises 14 residues. The CDR3 loop reads CASSYSGGDTEAFF. DNA of the CDR3: TGTGCCAGCAGTTACTCTGGGGGGGACACTGAAGCTTTCTTT.

This CDR3 is CASSSPTAYEQYF. CDR3 sequence (DNA): TGTGCCAGCAGCTCCCCAACAGCTTACGAGCAGTACTTC. The chain combines TRBV5-6 with TRBJ2-7; D gene unclear. The CDR3 loop spans 13 amino acids. In germline, CDR1 is SGHDT, CDR2 YYEEEE. V was clipped by 3 bases and J by 4 bases, with 11 bases between them.

The chain is built from TRBV2 and TRBJ1-1, with D tentatively TRBD1 (5 bases). The germline V gene encodes CDR1 SNHLY and CDR2 FYNNEI. The CDR3 runs 13 residues. V lost 11 bases and J lost 0, with 13 bases in between. The DNA for the CDR3 is TGTGCCCGGGGGGGATCCATGAACACTGAAGCTTTCTTT. Protein sequence: CARGGSMNTEAFF. Full variable domain (rest looked up from reference TRBV2 and TRBJ1-1): EPEVTQTPSHQVTQMGQEVILRCVPISNHLYFYWYRQILGQKVEFLVSFYNNEISEKSEIFDDQFSVERPDGSNFTLKIRSTKLEDSAMYFCARGGSMNTEAFFGQGTRLTVV.

This clone was seen just once. The V call is TRBV13, the J call TRBJ2-3; 14 bases align to TRBD2. V shed 5 bases, J shed 5 bases, and the junction held 9 bases outside the gene matches. Germline loops: CDR1 PRHDT, CDR2 FYEKMQ (reference sequence). There are 17 residues in the CDR3. The CDR3 loop is CASSGPGTSGRIDTQYF. Written as DNA, the CDR3 is TGTGCCAGCAGCGGACCTGGGACTAGCGGGAGAATAGATACGCAGTATTTT.

The chain has TRBV7-3 and TRBJ1-1; no definite D call. Trimming cost V 1 base and J 4 bases, with 13 bases left between them. CDR1 and CDR2 from the germline V gene are SGHTA and FQGTGA. The CDR3 is 15 residues long. The CDR3 nucleotides read TGTGCCAGCAGCTTAAAGGCGGGAGGCAGCACTGAAGCTTTCTTT. Translated, it gives CASSLKAGGSTEAFF.

The chain is built from TRBV11-3 and TRBJ2-2; perhaps TRBD1 as D (6 bases). V shed 5 bases and J shed 7 bases, with 14 bases lying between them. The CDR3 contains 14 residues. Germline V CDR1 and CDR2: SGHNT, YENEEA. DNA for the CDR3: TGTGCCAGCAGCGGAACAGGGAATGGCGGGGAGCTGTTTTTT. This codes for CASSGTGNGGELFF.